The 31 T cell receptor beta chains given below trace back to one sample, sequenced in a study of T cell repertoires in cytomegalovirus infection. These TCRs are of unknown antigen specificity. TCRdb analysed the reads with MiXCR anew, one entry per CDR3 protein. This table has 800,000 to 950,000 distinct CDR3 sequences, approximately 29% appearing once. Sequencing was performed on cultured CD8+ T cells from PBMCs, taken from culture after CMV antigen stimulation. The receptors were sampled from a human donor in good health (CMV status not recorded). Some clones in this sample may be carry-over from other donors' samples.

This clonotype was counted only a few times. The chain employs TRBV24-1 and TRBJ2-2; TRBD2 aligns across 7 bases. Germline CDR1 is KGHDR and CDR2 is SFDVKD. This CDR3 contains 20 residues. J lost 0 bases, V lost 4 bases, and 16 bases had no gene match. The DNA for the CDR3 is TGTGCCACCAGTGACCGGGACCTCGGGGGGTCCTACACGAACACCGGGGAGCTGTTTTTT. It yields the protein CATSDRDLGGSYTNTGELFF.

This clonotype was counted a few times. V usage is TRBV3-1 and J usage is TRBJ2-1, with 14 bases that match TRBD2. Trimming took 0 bases from V and 8 from J; bases not matched to a gene: 6. CDR1 and CDR2 from the germline V gene are LGHDT and YNNKEL (reference sequence). This CDR3 has 17 amino acids. The CDR3 protein is CASSQDRTSGGRYEQFF. DNA of the CDR3: TGTGCCAGCAGCCAAGATCGGACTAGCGGGGGGAGGTATGAGCAGTTCTTC.

The rearrangement uses TRBV5-6 and TRBJ2-3; D tentatively reads TRBD1 or TRBD2 (5 bases each). V was clipped by 5 bases and J by 0 bases, with 10 bases between them. The CDR3 extends over 14 amino acids. The germline V gene has CDR1 SGHDT and CDR2 YYEEEE. The CDR3 loop is CASRGRVSTDTQYF. As DNA, the CDR3 is TGTGCCAGCAGGGGACGGGTCAGCACAGATACGCAGTATTTT.

This chain links TRBV6-5 with TRBJ1-3, with D perhaps matching TRBD1 (5 bases). V lost 2 bases to trimming and J lost 3 bases, with 17 bases between them. Germline CDR1 MNHEY, CDR2 SVGAGI. The CDR3 sequence is 17 residues long. The CDR3 sequence: CASSYPVGALDGNTIYF. The DNA for the CDR3 is TGTGCCAGCAGTTACCCAGTAGGGGCTTTAGATGGAAACACCATATATTTT.

The V call is TRBV12-3 or TRBV12-4, the J call TRBJ1-5; TRBD1 aligns across 10 bases. With 4 bases clipped from V and 6 bases from J, the junction kept 6 bases outside the gene matches. The CDR3 is 15 residues long. CDR3 sequence: CASSSGTGARQPQHF. DNA of the CDR3: TGTGCCAGCAGTTCCGGGACAGGGGCGCGTCAGCCCCAGCATTTT.

This chain connects TRBV10-3 to TRBJ2-2; unclear D gene. Trimming stripped 11 bases from V and 6 bases from J, with 13 bases between. This CDR3 has 12 residues. Germline V gene data show CDR1 as ENHRY and CDR2 as SYGVKD. For the CDR3, the DNA is TGTGCCGCCCTGGGGTCGGCCGGGGAGCTGTTTTTT. Its protein is CAALGSAGELFF.

This clonotype came up once. V gene TRBV5-4 combines with J gene TRBJ1-2; D is ambiguous. The germline V gene encodes CDR1 SGHNT and CDR2 YYREEE (reference sequence). The ends were cut back, 1 base at V and 3 bases at J, with 7 bases in the middle. This CDR3 spans 13 amino acids. The CDR3, as DNA: TGTGCCAGCAGCTTGAAACCAGACTATGGCTACACCTTC. Protein: CASSLKPDYGYTF.

This clonotype was observed a handful of times. The chain uses TRBV6-6 and TRBJ1-1; 8 positions agree with TRBD1. The CDR3 is 15 residues long. Per the germline V gene, CDR1 is MNHNY and CDR2 is SVGAGI (reference sequence). J gave up 4 bases and V 8 bases, and 12 bases lay outside the gene matches. CDR3 in amino acids: CASGGPGGAVTEAFF. CDR3 in DNA: TGTGCCAGCGGAGGACCAGGGGGCGCAGTCACTGAAGCTTTCTTT.

The chain joins TRBV2 to TRBJ1-5, with no clear D. The V end lost 4 bases, the J end lost 0 bases, and 7 bases lay between the germline ends. CDR1 SNHLY and CDR2 FYNNEI come from the germline V gene. This CDR3 spans 14 amino acids. The CDR3 loop reads CASSVLSSNQPQHF. CDR3 nucleotides: TGTGCCAGCAGTGTGTTAAGTAGCAATCAGCCCCAGCATTTT. The full variable domain, with the rest looked up from reference TRBV2 and TRBJ1-5, is EPEVTQTPSHQVTQMGQEVILRCVPISNHLYFYWYRQILGQKVEFLVSFYNNEISEKSEIFDDQFSVERPDGSNFTLKIRSTKLEDSAMYFCASSVLSSNQPQHFGDGTRLSIL.

The V call is TRBV7-6, the J call TRBJ1-1; 7 bases are shared with TRBD1. The CDR3 consists of 16 residues. Germline V gene lookup returns CDR1 SGHVS and CDR2 FNYEAQ. The ends lost 4 bases at V and 2 bases at J; junction bases unmatched: 10. CDR3 amino acids: CASSSNTGTVNTEAFF. As DNA, the CDR3 is TGTGCCAGCAGCTCCAACACCGGGACAGTTAACACTGAAGCTTTCTTT.

The genes are TRBV5-1 and TRBJ2-1; D is possibly TRBD1 or TRBD2 (6 bases each). The V gene's germline CDR1 is SGHRS and CDR2 YFSETQ. Trimming took 8 bases from V and 6 from J, leaving 12 bases between them. CDR3 length: 12 amino acids. The CDR3 here is CASIGGLNEQFF. The CDR3, as DNA: TGCGCCAGTATCGGGGGCCTCAATGAGCAGTTCTTC.

This clonotype was recorded a few times. The V call is TRBV10-3, the J call TRBJ2-6; tentatively, D is TRBD1 (6 bases). CDR1 and CDR2 (germline): ENHRY, SYGVKD. This CDR3 spans 18 amino acids. V was clipped by 0 bases and J by 0 bases, with 12 bases between them. CDR3 DNA sequence: TGTGCCATCAGTGAGTCGCCCCAGGGGAGCTCTGGGGCCAACGTCCTGACTTTC. Encoded protein: CAISESPQGSSGANVLTF.

The chain recombines TRBV10-3 with TRBJ2-1, with 12 positions matching TRBD2. This CDR3 region has 13 residues. Germline V gives CDR1 ENHRY, CDR2 SYGVKD. Germline trimming cut 10 bases from V and 6 bases from J; bases unmatched to any gene: 4. The DNA for the CDR3 is TGTGCCACGACTAGCGGGGGTTTCAATGAGCAGTTCTTC. This encodes CATTSGGFNEQFF.

The chain couples TRBV28 to TRBJ1-5; 9 nucleotides agree with TRBD1. The CDR3 covers 18 residues. With V trimmed by 4 bases and J by 6 bases, 16 bases remained unmatched. Germline CDR1 and CDR2: MDHEN and SYDVKM. The CDR3 reads CASSSAGQGIWVSQPQHF. CDR3 coding DNA: TGTGCCAGCAGTTCCGCGGGACAGGGTATATGGGTGAGTCAGCCCCAGCATTTT.

This clonotype has a handful of counts. The rearrangement links TRBV7-9 to TRBJ2-1, with TRBD2 identical over 7 bases. J gave up 8 bases and V 6 bases, and 4 bases lay outside the gene matches. This CDR3 is built from 12 residues. Germline values: CDR1 SEHNR, CDR2 FQNEAQ (reference sequence). This chain's CDR3 is CASRAGRDEQFF. The CDR3, as DNA: TGTGCCAGCAGGGCGGGGAGGGATGAGCAGTTCTTC.

The sample holds a few counts of this clonotype. This CDR3 reads CASSVDTYSYNSPLHF. The CDR3 bases are TGTGCCAGCAGCGTAGACACCTACTCGTATAATTCACCCCTCCACTTT. The chain has TRBV9 and TRBJ1-6, with D hard to call. Germline CDR1 is SGDLS and CDR2 is YYNGEE. The CDR3 spans 16 residues. V was pared by 0 bases and J by 4 bases, with 11 bases between.

This clonotype was detected a few times. The chain carries TRBV6-6 and TRBJ2-7; D not certain. Germline CDR1 is MNHNY and CDR2 is SVGAGI (reference sequence). V lost 1 base, J lost 3 bases, and 19 bases lay in between. The length of the CDR3 is 17 residues. The CDR3 protein is CASSYYLGNQLHYEQYF. The CDR3 bases are TGTGCCAGCAGTTACTACCTGGGAAATCAGCTGCACTACGAGCAGTACTTC.

The chain employs TRBV2 and TRBJ2-2, with 11 bases matching TRBD2. Per the germline V gene, CDR1 is SNHLY and CDR2 is FYNNEI. This CDR3 contains 16 residues. Trimming took 7 bases from V and 2 from J; bases not matched to a gene: 6. This CDR3 is CASKVSGGANTGELFF. The DNA for the CDR3 is TGTGCCAGCAAAGTTAGCGGGGGGGCCAACACCGGGGAGCTGTTTTTT. The full variable domain, rest sourced from reference TRBV2 and TRBJ2-2, is EPEVTQTPSHQVTQMGQEVILRCVPISNHLYFYWYRQILGQKVEFLVSFYNNEISEKSEIFDDQFSVERPDGSNFTLKIRSTKLEDSAMYFCASKVSGGANTGELFFGEGSRLTVL.

There are a few counts of this clonotype. The junction does not match germline at one end; this may be a read error. The CDR3 sequence is CTSSLGGRGSQETQYF. The CDR3 DNA sequence: TGTACCAGCAGCTTAGGTGGGCGGGGGTCCCAAGAGACCCAGTACTTC. This chain links TRBV7-6 with TRBJ2-5, with TRBD2 identical over 7 bases. The germline CDR1 and CDR2 sequences are SGHVS and FNYEAQ. CDR3 length equals 16 residues.

The table lists this clonotype with many counts. The gene calls are TRBV4-1 and TRBJ1-5; 7 bases are a match to TRBD1. Germline loops: CDR1 MGHRA, CDR2 YSYEKL. V lost 0 bases to trimming and J lost 4 bases; unmatched junction nucleotides: 0. The CDR3 is made up of 14 amino acids. The CDR3 protein is CASSQDRGNQPQHF. The CDR3 coding sequence is TGCGCCAGCAGCCAAGACAGGGGGAATCAGCCCCAGCATTTT.

This rearrangement joins TRBV13 to TRBJ1-1, with 10 bases fitting TRBD1. In germline, CDR1 is PRHDT, CDR2 FYEKMQ (reference sequence). The V gene end was trimmed by 5 bases and the J gene end by 7 bases; junction bases not matched to a gene: 7. This CDR3 spans 14 amino acids. CDR3 bases: TGTGCCAGCAGCCACCCCGGGACAGGGGTTGAAGCTTTCTTT. Translating gives CASSHPGTGVEAFF.

At least ten counts were recorded for this clonotype. This rearrangement joins TRBV7-9 to TRBJ1-4; TRBD1 is a possible D gene (5 bases). This CDR3 comprises 15 residues. Per the germline V gene, CDR1 is SEHNR and CDR2 is FQNEAQ (reference sequence). V gave up 1 base and J gave up 6 bases, with 12 bases separating them. CDR3 in amino acids: CASSLGGVIDEKLFF. Here the CDR3 DNA reads TGTGCCAGCAGCTTAGGGGGCGTTATCGATGAAAAACTGTTTTTT.

This clonotype was counted a few times. This chain connects TRBV20-1 to TRBJ2-7; tentatively, D is TRBD2 (7 bases). CDR3 size: 16 residues. V shed 0 bases and J shed 0 bases, with 15 bases lying between them. The germline V gene has CDR1 DFQATT and CDR2 SNEGSKA (reference sequence). The CDR3 loop is CSARDVGGAASYEQYF. CDR3 coding DNA: TGCAGTGCTAGAGATGTAGGGGGGGCCGCCTCCTACGAGCAGTACTTC.

Comment on this clonotype: Germline and junction disagree at one end, which may indicate a read error. The genes are TRBV25-1 and TRBJ2-6; 9 bases fit TRBD1. Germline lookup yields CDR1 MGHDK and CDR2 SYGVNS. CDR3 length: 17 residues. The CDR3 coding sequence is TGTGTCAGCAGTGACGGACAGGGGAGGTCTGGGGCCAACGTCCTGACTTTC. Translated, it gives CVSSDGQGRSGANVLTF.

As regards this clonotype: It is likely a read error, because the conserved phenylalanine at the end of the CDR3 is missing. The CDR3 sequence: CASSLWEVTDEQFS. CDR3 nucleotides: TGTGCCAGCAGCTTATGGGAAGTTACAGATGAACAGTTCTCC. The rearrangement links TRBV7-2 to TRBJ2-1; no clear D. Germline V lookup: CDR1 SGHTA, CDR2 FQGNSA. The CDR3 totals 14 residues.

This clonotype was recorded a few times. The chain carries TRBV7-9 and TRBJ1-1; tentatively, D is TRBD1 (6 bases). V was cut by 5 bases and J by 7 bases, with 14 bases left in between. Per germline, CDR1 SEHNR and CDR2 FQNEAQ (reference sequence). The CDR3 totals 13 residues. CDR3 in DNA: TGTGCCAGCAGCGGTGGGGGGGCGGTTGAAGCTTTCTTT. Its translation: CASSGGGAVEAFF.

The chain recombines TRBV15 with TRBJ2-7; D is possibly TRBD1 (6 bases). Germline-derived CDR1 and CDR2 are LNHNV and YYDKDF (reference sequence). CDR3 length: 14 residues. V lost 2 bases to trimming and J lost 6 bases, with 14 bases between them. CDR3: CATSRQGLPSEQYF. CDR3 in DNA: TGTGCCACCAGCAGACAGGGGCTCCCTTCCGAGCAGTACTTC.

This clonotype has only a few counts. This chain links TRBV27 with TRBJ1-1; D call uncertain. The length of the CDR3 is 15 residues. CDR1 is MNHEY and CDR2 is SMNVEV in the germline V gene (reference sequence). Between the trimmed V and J ends, which lost 0 bases and 1 base, there was a span of 9 bases. CDR3 nucleotides: TGTGCCAGCAGTTTATCGATGGATGGGAACACTGAAGCTTTCTTT. Translation: CASSLSMDGNTEAFF.

This sequence joins TRBV7-9 and TRBJ1-4; no firm D call. This CDR3 has 11 amino acids. CDR1 is SEHNR, CDR2 FQNEAQ, per germline (reference sequence). Trimming took 4 bases from V and 11 from J, leaving 8 bases between them. The CDR3 reads CASSSPGKLFF. The CDR3 nucleotides are TGTGCCAGCAGCTCCCCTGGCAAACTGTTTTTT.

As for this clonotype: The junction and the germline gene differ at one end; a read error may be behind it. This chain connects TRBV7-7 to TRBJ2-1; 13 bases fit TRBD2. Germline V CDR1 and CDR2: SSHAT, FNYEAQ (reference sequence). The CDR3 covers 15 residues. CDR3 bases: TGTGCTAGCAGCCCAACTAGCGGGGGGGCCTGGGAGCAGTTCTTC. This codes for CASSPTSGGAWEQFF. The whole variable domain, filled in from reference TRBV7-7 and TRBJ2-1, reads GAGVSQSPRYKVTKRGQDVTLRCDPISSHATLYWYQQALGQGPEFLTYFNYEAQPDKSGLPSDRFSAERPEGSISTLTIQRTEQRDSAMYRCASSPTSGGAWEQFFGPGTRLTVL.

This clonotype showed up just a few times. V gene TRBV2 combines with J gene TRBJ2-7; 11 bases are shared with TRBD2. This CDR3 spans 15 amino acids. In germline, CDR1 is SNHLY, CDR2 FYNNEI. Trimming removed 4 bases from V and 0 bases from J; junction bases left unmatched: 2. The CDR3 sequence is CASSVLAGGSYEQYF. For the CDR3, the DNA is TGTGCCAGCAGTGTCCTAGCGGGGGGCTCCTACGAGCAGTACTTC.